The 18 T cell receptor beta chains below come from one sample, sequenced in a study of blood T cell repertoires in COVID-19. Using immunoSEQ multiplex PCR, the repertoire was profiled, and TCRdb retains in-frame clones only, with some absent. The sample includes around 200,000 clones, 80% of them seen just once. Sequencing was carried out using PBMCs or T cells enriched from blood (not recorded which). The receptors shown here come from a woman aged 40 to 55 with acute COVID-19.

The V call is TRBV5-1, the J call TRBJ1-4; 7 bases are shared with TRBD1. Germline lookup yields CDR1 SGHRS and CDR2 YFSETQ. CDR3 length: 14 amino acids. Trimming cost V 2 bases and J 8 bases; bases outside gene matches: 6. The DNA for the CDR3 is TGCGCCAGCAGCTTACAGGGGTTTGAGGAAAAACTGTTTTTT. Its translation is CASSLQGFEEKLFF.

V usage is TRBV28 and J usage is TRBJ2-7; tentatively, D is TRBD1 (6 bases). The V and J ends lost 6 bases and 6 bases respectively, with 18 bases between them. This CDR3 region has 14 residues. The V gene's germline CDR1 is MDHEN and CDR2 SYDVKM. The CDR3 loop is CASSLRYRAGEQYF. The CDR3, as DNA: TGTGCCAGCAGCTTGCGGTACAGGGCAGGCGAGCAGTACTTC.

The genes are TRBV19 and TRBJ1-6, with a weak D call TRBD1 (6 bases). V lost 3 bases to trimming and J lost 7 bases, with 16 bases between them. The CDR3 has 16 amino acids. Germline V gene lookup returns CDR1 LNHDA and CDR2 SQIVND (reference sequence). The chain's CDR3 is CASSMGQGNKNSPLHF. As DNA, the CDR3 is TGTGCCAGTAGTATGGGCCAGGGGAATAAGAATTCACCCCTCCACTTT.

J is TRBJ1-1 and V is TRBV28; D might be TRBD1 (6 bases). The CDR3 is made up of 15 amino acids. V lost 5 bases to trimming and J lost 3 bases, with 16 bases between them. Germline V gene lookup returns CDR1 MDHEN and CDR2 SYDVKM. CDR3: CASSPPGGGHTEAFF. CDR3 nucleotide sequence: TGTGCCAGCAGTCCTCCGGGAGGGGGGCACACTGAAGCTTTCTTT.

The chain has TRBV2 and TRBJ1-2; D call uncertain. CDR3 length: 14 amino acids. The V and J ends lost 1 base and 4 bases respectively, with 10 bases between them. The V gene's germline CDR1 is SNHLY and CDR2 FYNNEI. The CDR3, as DNA: TGTGCCAGCAGTGAAGGCAGAGACTCCTATGGCTACACCTTC. Translating it yields CASSEGRDSYGYTF.

This clone was detected a few times. This chain uses TRBV5-1 with TRBJ1-2, with D perhaps matching TRBD1 (5 bases). Germline values: CDR1 SGHRS, CDR2 YFSETQ. V lost 4 bases to trimming and J lost 3 bases, with 16 bases between them. This CDR3 region has 15 residues. CDR3 nucleotides: TGCGCCAGCAGCCCCCGATGGGGGGAGGACTATGGCTACACCTTC. This encodes CASSPRWGEDYGYTF. Full variable domain (rest looked up from reference TRBV5-1 and TRBJ1-2): KAGVTQTPRYLIKTRGQQVTLSCSPISGHRSVSWYQQTPGQGLQFLFEYFSETQRNKGNFPGRFSGRQFSNSRSEMNVSTLELGDSALYLCASSPRWGEDYGYTFGSGTRLTVV.

This clone was observed once. V gene TRBV18 combines with J gene TRBJ1-1; 7 bases are a match to TRBD1. V lost 4 bases to trimming and J lost 0 bases; unmatched junction nucleotides: 8. The CDR3 totals 16 residues. Germline CDR1 reads KGHSH; CDR2 reads LQKENI. The CDR3 loop is CASSLTQGDLNTEAFF. Here the CDR3 DNA reads TGTGCCAGCTCACTTACCCAGGGGGACCTGAACACTGAAGCTTTCTTT.

This chain joins TRBV19 and TRBJ1-5; maybe TRBD1 (5 bases). Trimming left V 3 bases short and J 2 bases short, with 11 bases between. Germline V gives CDR1 LNHDA, CDR2 SQIVND (reference sequence). The CDR3 is 15 amino acids. This CDR3 reads CASSIPGLGNQPQHF. Written as DNA, the CDR3 is TGTGCCAGTAGTATCCCAGGGCTGGGCAATCAGCCCCAGCATTTT.

The chain recombines TRBV7-9 with TRBJ1-1, with 11 positions matching TRBD1. CDR1 is SEHNR and CDR2 is FQNEAQ in the germline V gene (reference sequence). V lost 1 base to trimming and J lost 2 bases; unmatched junction nucleotides: 6. The CDR3 sequence is 17 residues long. Here the CDR3 DNA reads TGTGCCAGCAGCTTAGGGCGGACAGGGGGCCTAAACACTGAAGCTTTCTTT. Encoded protein: CASSLGRTGGLNTEAFF.

The rearrangement uses TRBV6-4 and TRBJ1-2, with D perhaps matching TRBD1 (5 bases). V shed 6 bases and J shed 0 bases, with 8 bases lying between them. This CDR3 has 13 amino acids. In germline, CDR1 is MRHNA, CDR2 SNTAGT. The CDR3 DNA is TGTGCCAGCAGAAACAGGTCTAACTATGGCTACACCTTC. Amino acids: CASRNRSNYGYTF.

The rearrangement links TRBV4-2 to TRBJ1-3; D is ambiguous. CDR1 and CDR2 (germline): LGHNA, YNFKEQ. Trimming took 1 base from V and 3 from J, leaving 7 bases between them. The CDR3 runs to 14 residues. The CDR3 loop reads CASSQASVGNTIYF. The CDR3, as DNA: TGTGCCAGCAGCCAAGCCTCAGTTGGAAACACCATATATTTT.

The genes are TRBV28 and TRBJ1-5, with a weak D call TRBD1 (6 bases). Germline values: CDR1 MDHEN, CDR2 SYDVKM. The V gene lost 3 bases and the J gene lost 3 bases, with 12 bases spanning the gap. This CDR3 has 15 amino acids. This chain's CDR3 is CASSLGGLLNQPQHF. DNA of the CDR3: TGTGCCAGCAGTTTGGGGGGGCTCCTCAATCAGCCCCAGCATTTT.

Remarks on this clone: This may be a read error: a much more frequent sequence differs by one nucleotide. The chain combines TRBV12-3 or TRBV12-4 with TRBJ2-5, with D possibly being TRBD2 (6 bases). CDR3 length: 13 residues. Trimming removed 4 bases at V and 0 bases at J, with 6 bases between. CDR3 nucleotide sequence: TGTGCCAGCAGTTGGAGGGACCAAGAGACCCAGTACTTC. It encodes CASSWRDQETQYF.

The chain recombines TRBV7-8 with TRBJ1-1; 10 bases align to TRBD1. The CDR3 extends over 15 amino acids. V gave up 4 bases and J gave up 4 bases; unmatched junction bases: 6. Germline-derived CDR1 and CDR2 are SGHVS and FQNEAQ. The CDR3 DNA is TGTGCCAGCAGCTACATGACAGGGGGCGGCACTGAAGCTTTCTTT. Translated: CASSYMTGGGTEAFF.

The gene calls are TRBV5-4 and TRBJ2-2; tentatively, D is TRBD1 (6 bases). Looked up from germline, CDR1 is SGHNT and CDR2 is YYREEE (reference sequence). CDR3 length equals 14 residues. The ends were cut back, 4 bases at V and 6 bases at J, with 13 bases in the middle. CDR3 DNA sequence: TGTGCCAGCAGCCCTGTACAGGGCTCCGGGGAGCTGTTTTTT. Encoded protein: CASSPVQGSGELFF.

This chain joins TRBV6-6 and TRBJ2-3; D is unclear. The V and J ends lost 0 bases and 0 bases respectively, with 7 bases between them. This CDR3 has 15 amino acids. CDR1 and CDR2 (germline): MNHNY, SVGAGI (reference sequence). The CDR3 DNA reads as TGTGCCAGCAGTTACTCCGCACTTAGCACAGATACGCAGTATTTT. Translated: CASSYSALSTDTQYF.

The J gene is TRBJ2-7, the V gene TRBV28; D perhaps matches TRBD1 (6 bases). V lost 10 bases and J lost 2, with 15 bases in between. The CDR3 consists of 13 residues. Germline loops: CDR1 MDHEN, CDR2 SYDVKM. CDR3 DNA: TGTGCCACCGGGCAGGGGATACCCTACGAGCAGTACTTC. This sequence encodes CATGQGIPYEQYF.

The gene calls are TRBV5-8 and TRBJ1-1, with 8 bases identical to TRBD1. With V trimmed by 2 bases and J by 11 bases, 5 bases remained unmatched. Germline loops: CDR1 SGHTS, CDR2 YDEGEE. The CDR3 runs to 12 residues. The CDR3 is CASSLRTGRAFF. The CDR3 nucleotides are TGTGCCAGCAGCTTACGGACAGGGCGGGCTTTCTTT.